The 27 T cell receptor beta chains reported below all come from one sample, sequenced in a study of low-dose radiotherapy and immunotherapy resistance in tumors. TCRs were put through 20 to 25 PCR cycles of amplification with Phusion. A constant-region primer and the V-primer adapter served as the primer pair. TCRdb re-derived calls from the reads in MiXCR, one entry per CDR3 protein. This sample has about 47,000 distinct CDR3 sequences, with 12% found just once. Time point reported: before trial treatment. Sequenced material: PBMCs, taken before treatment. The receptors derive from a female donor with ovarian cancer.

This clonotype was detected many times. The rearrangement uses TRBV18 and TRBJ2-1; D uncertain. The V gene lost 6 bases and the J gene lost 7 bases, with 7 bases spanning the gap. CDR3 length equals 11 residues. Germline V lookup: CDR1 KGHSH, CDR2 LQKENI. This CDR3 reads CASSPKNEQFF. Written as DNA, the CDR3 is TGTGCCAGCTCCCCTAAGAATGAGCAGTTCTTC.

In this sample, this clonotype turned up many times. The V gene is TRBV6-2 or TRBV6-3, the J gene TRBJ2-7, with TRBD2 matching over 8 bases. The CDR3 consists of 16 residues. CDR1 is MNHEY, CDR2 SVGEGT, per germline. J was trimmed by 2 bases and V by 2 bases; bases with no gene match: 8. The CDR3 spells CASSYPLQGLAYEQYF. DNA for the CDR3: TGTGCCAGCAGTTACCCCTTACAGGGACTAGCCTACGAGCAGTACTTC.

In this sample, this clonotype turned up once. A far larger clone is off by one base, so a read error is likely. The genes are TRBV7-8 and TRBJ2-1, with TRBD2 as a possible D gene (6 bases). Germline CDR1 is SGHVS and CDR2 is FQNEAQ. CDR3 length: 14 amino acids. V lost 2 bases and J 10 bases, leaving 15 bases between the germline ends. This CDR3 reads CASSLRLDSYEQFF. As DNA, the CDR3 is TGTGCCAGCAGCTTACGACTAGACTCCTACGAGCAGTTCTTC.

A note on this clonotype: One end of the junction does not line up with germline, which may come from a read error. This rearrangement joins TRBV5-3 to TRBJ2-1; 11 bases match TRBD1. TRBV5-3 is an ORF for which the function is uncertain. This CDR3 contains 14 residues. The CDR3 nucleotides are TGTGCCAGCAGCTTCGGACAGGGGGCCAATGAGCAGTTCTTC. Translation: CASSFGQGANEQFF.

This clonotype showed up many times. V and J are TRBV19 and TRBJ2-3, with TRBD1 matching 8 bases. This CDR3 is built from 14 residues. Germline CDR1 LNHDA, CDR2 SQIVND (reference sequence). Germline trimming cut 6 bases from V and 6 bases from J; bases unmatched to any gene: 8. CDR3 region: CASRKTGAPDTQYF. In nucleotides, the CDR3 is TGTGCCAGTAGGAAGACAGGGGCGCCCGATACGCAGTATTTT.

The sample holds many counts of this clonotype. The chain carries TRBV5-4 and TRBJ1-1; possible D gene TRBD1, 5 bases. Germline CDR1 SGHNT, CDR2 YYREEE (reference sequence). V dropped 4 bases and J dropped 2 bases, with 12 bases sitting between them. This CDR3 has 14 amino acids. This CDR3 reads CASSRTTANTEAFF. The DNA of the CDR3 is TGTGCCAGCAGCCGGACGACAGCAAACACTGAAGCTTTCTTT.

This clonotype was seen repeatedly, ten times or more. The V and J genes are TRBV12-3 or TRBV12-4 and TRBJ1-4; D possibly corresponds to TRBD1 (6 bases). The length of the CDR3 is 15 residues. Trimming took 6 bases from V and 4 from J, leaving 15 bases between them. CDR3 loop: CASRQAGANNEKLFF. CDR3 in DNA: TGTGCCAGCAGGCAAGCAGGGGCGAATAATGAAAAACTGTTTTTT.

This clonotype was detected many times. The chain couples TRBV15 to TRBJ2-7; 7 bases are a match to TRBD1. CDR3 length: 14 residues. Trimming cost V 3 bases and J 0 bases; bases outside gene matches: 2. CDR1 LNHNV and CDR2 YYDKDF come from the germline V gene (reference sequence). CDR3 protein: CATSSRDSSYEQYF. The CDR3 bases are TGTGCCACCAGCAGCCGGGACAGCTCCTACGAGCAGTACTTC.

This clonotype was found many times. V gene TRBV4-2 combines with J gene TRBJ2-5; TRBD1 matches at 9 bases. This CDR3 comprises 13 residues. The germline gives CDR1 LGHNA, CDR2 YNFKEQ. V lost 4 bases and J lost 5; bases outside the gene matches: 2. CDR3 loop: CASSRTGDETQYF. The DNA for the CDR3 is TGTGCCAGCAGCCGGACAGGGGACGAGACCCAGTACTTC.

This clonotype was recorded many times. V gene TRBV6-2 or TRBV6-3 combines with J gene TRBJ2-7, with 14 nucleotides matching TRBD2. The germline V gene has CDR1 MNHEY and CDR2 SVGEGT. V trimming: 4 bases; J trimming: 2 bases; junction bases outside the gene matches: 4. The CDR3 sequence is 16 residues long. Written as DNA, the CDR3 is TGTGCCAGCAGTTCTGGACTAGCGGGGGGCACCTACGAGCAGTACTTC. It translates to CASSSGLAGGTYEQYF.

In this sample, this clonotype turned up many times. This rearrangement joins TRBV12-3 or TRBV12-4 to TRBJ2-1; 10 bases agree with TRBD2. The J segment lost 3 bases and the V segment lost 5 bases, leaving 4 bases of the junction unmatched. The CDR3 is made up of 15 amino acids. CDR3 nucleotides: TGTGCCAGCAGTCCGCTAGCGGGAGACTACAATGAGCAGTTCTTC. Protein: CASSPLAGDYNEQFF.

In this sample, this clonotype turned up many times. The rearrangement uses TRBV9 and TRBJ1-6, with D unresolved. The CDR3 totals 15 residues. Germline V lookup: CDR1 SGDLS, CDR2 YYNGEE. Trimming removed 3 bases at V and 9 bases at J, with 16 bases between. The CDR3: CASSADPGKSSPLHF. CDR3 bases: TGTGCCAGCAGCGCCGACCCCGGCAAGAGTTCACCCCTCCACTTT.

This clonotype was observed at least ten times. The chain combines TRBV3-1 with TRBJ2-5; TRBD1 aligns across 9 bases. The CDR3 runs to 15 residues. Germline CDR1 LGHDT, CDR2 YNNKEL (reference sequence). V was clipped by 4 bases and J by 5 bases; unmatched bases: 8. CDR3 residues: CASSLGAQGAETQYF. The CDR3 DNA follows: TGTGCCAGCAGCCTGGGGGCACAGGGGGCTGAGACCCAGTACTTC.

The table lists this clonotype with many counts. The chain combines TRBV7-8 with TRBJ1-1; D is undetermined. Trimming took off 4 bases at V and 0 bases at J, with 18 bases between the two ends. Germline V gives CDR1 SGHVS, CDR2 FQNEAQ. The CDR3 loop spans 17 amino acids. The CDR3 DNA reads TGTGCCAGCAGCTCGACACCCCAATCCGTCGTGAACACTGAAGCTTTCTTT. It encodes CASSSTPQSVVNTEAFF.

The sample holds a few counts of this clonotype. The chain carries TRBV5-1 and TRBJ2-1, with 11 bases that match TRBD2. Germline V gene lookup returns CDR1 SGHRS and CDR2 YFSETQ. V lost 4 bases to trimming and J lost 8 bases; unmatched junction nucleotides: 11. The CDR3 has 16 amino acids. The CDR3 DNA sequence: TGCGCCAGCAGCCCGGAAGGTAGCGGGGGGGTCGATGAGCAGTTCTTC. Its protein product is CASSPEGSGGVDEQFF.

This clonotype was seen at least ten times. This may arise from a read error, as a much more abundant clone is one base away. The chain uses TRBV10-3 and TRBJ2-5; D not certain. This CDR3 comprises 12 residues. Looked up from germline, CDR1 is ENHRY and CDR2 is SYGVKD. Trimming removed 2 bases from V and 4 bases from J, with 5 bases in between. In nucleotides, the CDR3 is TGTGCCATCAGTGAGATGGGAGAGACCCAGTACTTC. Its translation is CAISEMGETQYF.

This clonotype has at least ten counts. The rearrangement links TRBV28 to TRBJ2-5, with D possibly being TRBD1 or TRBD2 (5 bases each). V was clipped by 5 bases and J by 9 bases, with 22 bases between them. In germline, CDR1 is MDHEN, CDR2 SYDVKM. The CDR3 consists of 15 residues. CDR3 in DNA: TGTGCCAGCAGTCCCCCTGGGACGGCGATCCGACCCCAGTACTTC. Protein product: CASSPPGTAIRPQYF. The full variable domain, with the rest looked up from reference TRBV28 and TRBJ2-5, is DVKVTQSSRYLVKRTGEKVFLECVQDMDHENMFWYRQDPGLGLRLIYFSYDVKMKEKGDIPEGYSVSREKKERFSLILESASTNQTSMYLCASSPPGTAIRPQYFGPGTRLLVL.

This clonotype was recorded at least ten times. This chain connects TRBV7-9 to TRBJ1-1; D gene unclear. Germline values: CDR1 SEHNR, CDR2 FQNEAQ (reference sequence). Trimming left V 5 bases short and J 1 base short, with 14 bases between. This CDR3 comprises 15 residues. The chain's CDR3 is CASSRTGISNTEAFF. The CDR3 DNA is TGTGCCAGCAGCCGTACCGGGATTTCGAACACTGAAGCTTTCTTT.

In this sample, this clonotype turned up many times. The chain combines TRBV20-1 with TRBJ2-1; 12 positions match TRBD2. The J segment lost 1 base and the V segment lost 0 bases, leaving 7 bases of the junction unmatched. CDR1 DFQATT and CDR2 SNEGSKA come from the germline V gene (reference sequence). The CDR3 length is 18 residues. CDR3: CSARETSGGPYSYNEQFF. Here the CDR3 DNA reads TGCAGTGCTAGAGAAACTAGCGGGGGGCCATATTCCTACAATGAGCAGTTCTTC.

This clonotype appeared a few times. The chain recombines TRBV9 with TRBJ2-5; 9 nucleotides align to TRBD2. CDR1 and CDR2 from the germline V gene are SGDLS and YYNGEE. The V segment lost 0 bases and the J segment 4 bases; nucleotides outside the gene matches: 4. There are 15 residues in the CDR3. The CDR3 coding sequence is TGTGCCAGCAGCGTAGCTGGAGCGGGGGGAGAGACCCAGTACTTC. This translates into CASSVAGAGGETQYF.

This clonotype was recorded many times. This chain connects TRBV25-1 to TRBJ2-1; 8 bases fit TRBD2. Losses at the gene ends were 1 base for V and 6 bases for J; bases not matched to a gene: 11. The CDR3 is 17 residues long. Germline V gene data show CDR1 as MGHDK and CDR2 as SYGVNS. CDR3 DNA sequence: TGTGCCAGCAGTGAATCTCGGGGGGGATATGGTCGCAATGAGCAGTTCTTC. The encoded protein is CASSESRGGYGRNEQFF.

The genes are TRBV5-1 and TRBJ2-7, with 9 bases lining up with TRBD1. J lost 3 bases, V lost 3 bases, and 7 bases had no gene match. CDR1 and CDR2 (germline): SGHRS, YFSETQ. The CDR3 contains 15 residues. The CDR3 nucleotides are TGCGCCAGCAGCTACTCGACAGGGGGGGACTACGAGCAGTACTTC. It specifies CASSYSTGGDYEQYF.

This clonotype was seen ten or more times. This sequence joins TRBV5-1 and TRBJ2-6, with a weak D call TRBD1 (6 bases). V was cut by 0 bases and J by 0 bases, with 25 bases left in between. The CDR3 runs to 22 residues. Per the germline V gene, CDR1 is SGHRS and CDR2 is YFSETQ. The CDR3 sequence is CASSLVTERLGQRYSGANVLTF. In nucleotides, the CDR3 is TGCGCCAGCAGCTTGGTAACAGAACGGCTCGGACAGCGATACTCTGGGGCCAACGTCCTGACTTTC. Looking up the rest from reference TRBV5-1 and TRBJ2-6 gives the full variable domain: KAGVTQTPRYLIKTRGQQVTLSCSPISGHRSVSWYQQTPGQGLQFLFEYFSETQRNKGNFPGRFSGRQFSNSRSEMNVSTLELGDSALYLCASSLVTERLGQRYSGANVLTFGAGSRLTVL.

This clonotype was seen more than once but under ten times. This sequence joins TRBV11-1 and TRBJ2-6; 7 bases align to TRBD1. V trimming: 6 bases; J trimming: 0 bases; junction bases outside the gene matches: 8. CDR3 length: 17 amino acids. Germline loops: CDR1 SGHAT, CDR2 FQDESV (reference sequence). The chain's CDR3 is CASRPGTASSGANVLTF. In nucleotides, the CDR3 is TGTGCCAGCAGACCAGGGACAGCCAGCTCTGGGGCCAACGTCCTGACTTTC.

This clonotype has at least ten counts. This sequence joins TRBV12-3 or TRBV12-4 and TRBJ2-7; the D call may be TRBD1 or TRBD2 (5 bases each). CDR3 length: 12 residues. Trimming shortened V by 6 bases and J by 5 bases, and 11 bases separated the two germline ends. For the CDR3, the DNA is TGTGCCAGCAGAGGGGCAGCGGACGAGCAGTACTTC. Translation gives CASRGAADEQYF.

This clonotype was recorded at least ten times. CDR3 sequence (DNA): TGTGCCAGCAGTAGCACAGGACGGGGTGGCTACACCTTC. Translating it yields CASSSTGRGGYTF. The V gene is TRBV25-1, the J gene TRBJ1-2; D possibly corresponds to TRBD1 (5 bases). V was trimmed by 5 bases and J by 7 bases, leaving 14 bases between them. The V gene's germline CDR1 is MGHDK and CDR2 SYGVNS. This CDR3 is built from 13 residues.

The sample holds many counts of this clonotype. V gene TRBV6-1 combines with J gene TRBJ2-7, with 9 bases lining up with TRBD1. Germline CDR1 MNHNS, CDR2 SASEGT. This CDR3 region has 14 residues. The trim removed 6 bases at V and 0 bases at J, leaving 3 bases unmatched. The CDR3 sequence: CASRPGQGSYEQYF. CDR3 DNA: TGTGCCAGCAGACCGGGACAGGGCTCCTACGAGCAGTACTTC.